The entry below gives a single T cell receptor beta chain sequence along with its context. The antigen is unknown. Treatment indicated: roughly 20 received Ad26.COV2.S at low or high dose, single or two shots; a few received placebo; per-sample allocation not given. Sample collection was performed on day 63 after the first vaccine or placebo injection. J gave up 4 bases and V 4 bases, and 9 bases lay outside the gene matches. Germline lookup yields CDR1 WNHNN and CDR2 SYGVQD (reference sequence). The CDR3 contains 16 residues. The source of the sample is a study of Ad26.COV2.S vaccination and SARS-CoV-2 variants. About the study: Intramuscular Ad26.COV2.S doses were given once or twice, 56 days apart.

Here immunoSEQ multiplex PCR was the method, and the copy in TCRdb shows in-frame clones only, minus some. Among about 390,000 clones listed, 92% were seen once. Findings and caveats of the study: Measures of TCR breadth and depth may have fallen short of total T cell responses. Placebo recipients had lower spike-specific TCR breadth than vaccine recipients.

The J gene is TRBJ2-1, the V gene TRBV10-1, with 8 bases fitting TRBD1. The sequenced sample was peripheral blood, obtained in a trial of Ad26.COV2.S vaccine versus placebo. The receptor was derived from a person between 18 and 65 years old who received the Ad26.COV2.S COVID-19 vaccine or a placebo. CDR3 loop: CASSVTGTGSYNEQFF. Here the CDR3 DNA reads TGCGCCAGCAGTGTAACCGGGACAGGTTCGTACAATGAGCAGTTCTTC.